This T cell receptor (beta chain) was recorded in a study of glioma-infiltrating T cells. Regarding the study as a whole: Above-expected tissue-blood divergence occurred in all gliomas, most in low-grade ones. Tissue and blood shared very few CDR3 sequences.

Per the germline V gene, CDR1 is SGHTA and CDR2 is FQGNSA. The CDR3 consists of 15 residues. V gave up 6 bases and J gave up 3 bases; unmatched junction bases: 8. Notes on this clonotype: Its antigen is as yet unknown.

Amplification of TCR alpha and beta CDR3 regions from RNA used iRepertoire nested multiplex PCR. Input was about 85-450 ng of tissue mRNA or PBMC total RNA. One entry per CDR3 protein, called by TCRdb with MiXCR from the multiplex PCR reads. The table includes approximately 17,000 distinct CDR3 sequences, nearly 60% detected once. This TCR was recovered from a human donor with low-grade glioma or glioblastoma, undergoing nonglioma brain surgery, or in good health (not recorded which). The genes are TRBV7-2 and TRBJ1-1, with 9 bases fitting TRBD1. Sample: glioma tissue, nonneoplastic brain tissue, or PBMCs (not recorded which). CDR3 in amino acids: CASSSQGALDTEAFF. The CDR3 DNA reads TGTGCCAGCAGTTCACAGGGGGCGCTTGACACTGAAGCTTTCTTT.